The rows below give T cell receptor beta chains drawn from one sample of a study of T-cell memory formation after mild COVID-19. Each CDR3 protein is one row after TCRdb ran MiXCR on the 5' RACE reads. This table holds hundreds of thousands of distinct CDR3 sequences, approximately 21% found once. Sequenced input: PBMCs or a T cell subset sorted from them (not recorded which). All receptors come from an adult woman who had mild COVID-19 (a few samples of this study predate the infection). Cell type and time point are not known. Each CDR3 is given with its conserved first and last residue. D genes are given only for firm matches. Rows give clone size only sometimes, using once, few, many, or a class for an expanded clone.

size | J | V | D | CDR3 | DNA
many | TRBJ2-7 | TRBV5-1 | . | CASSLTGLSYEQYF | TGCGCCAGCAGCTTGACGGGTCTCTCCTACGAGCAGTACTTC
once | TRBJ2-7 | TRBV24-1 | TRBD2 | CATSDTQGGSYEQYF | TGTGCCACCAGTGATACCCAGGGAGGGTCCTACGAGCAGTACTTC
. | TRBJ2-7 | TRBV18 | . | CASSPGNTGAYEQYF | TGTGCCAGCTCACCAGGCAACACAGGTGCCTACGAGCAGTACTTC
many | TRBJ2-1 | TRBV20-1 | . | CSSKVRDNNEQFF | TGCAGTTCAAAGGTCCGGGACAACAATGAGCAGTTCTTC
. | TRBJ2-7 | TRBV3-1 | TRBD1 | CASSLAPSGTGGEQYF | TGTGCCAGCAGCCTCGCCCCTAGTGGCACAGGGGGGGAGCAGTACTTC
. | TRBJ1-2 | TRBV6-2/TRBV6-3 | . | CASSYSAKVGGYTF | TGTGCCAGCAGTTACTCGGCCAAGGTTGGTGGCTACACCTTC
. | TRBJ1-2 | TRBV11-2 | . | CASSLDPVGARRGYTF | TGTGCCAGCAGCTTAGATCCTGTGGGGGCCCGGCGAGGCTACACCTTC
. | TRBJ1-3 | TRBV9 | . | CASSVDGYTIYF | TGTGCCAGCAGCGTAGATGGATACACCATATATTTT
few | TRBJ2-2 | TRBV5-1 | . | CASSLATEELFF | TGCGCCAGCAGCCTGGCAACGGAGGAGCTGTTTTTT
. | TRBJ1-1 | TRBV11-1 | . | CASSLPPKNTEAFF | TGTGCCAGCAGCTTACCGCCTAAGAACACTGAAGCTTTCTTT
. | TRBJ2-1 | TRBV7-9 | . | CASSFLYRNEQFF | TGTGCCAGCAGCTTTCTCTACCGGAATGAGCAGTTCTTC
few | TRBJ1-5 | TRBV7-9 | . | CASSRENQPQHF | TGTGCCAGCTCCCGAGAAAATCAGCCCCAGCATTTT
. | TRBJ2-1 | TRBV7-9 | . | CASSSDINEQFF | TGTGCCAGCAGCTCCGACATAAATGAGCAGTTCTTC
. | TRBJ2-7 | TRBV20-1 | TRBD2 | CSVAGREPYEQYF | TGCAGTGTTGCCGGGAGGGAACCCTACGAGCAGTACTTC
few | TRBJ1-4 | TRBV5-1 | . | CASSLGLVVARANEKLFF | TGCGCCAGCAGCTTGGGCTTGGTTGTAGCCAGGGCCAATGAAAAACTGTTTTTT
. | TRBJ2-1 | TRBV2 | . | CASSDWERGFYNEQFF | TGTGCCAGCAGTGATTGGGAGAGGGGGTTTTACAATGAGCAGTTCTTC
. | TRBJ2-7 | TRBV14 | . | CASSLEGGYYEQYF | TGTGCCAGCAGCCTAGAGGGGGGCTACTACGAGCAGTACTTC
. | TRBJ1-5 | TRBV30 | . | CAWTGKGGNQPQHF | TGTGCCTGGACAGGGAAGGGCGGCAATCAGCCCCAGCATTTT
. | TRBJ2-7 | TRBV27 | . | CASSFMGGDGEQYF | TGTGCCAGCAGTTTCATGGGTGGGGACGGGGAGCAGTACTTC
many | TRBJ2-1 | TRBV29-1 | . | CSVTQGSHNEQFF | TGCAGCGTCACGCAGGGTTCCCACAATGAGCAGTTCTTC
once | TRBJ1-2 | TRBV15 | TRBD1 | CATSRDRGLDGYTF | TGTGCCACCAGCAGAGATAGGGGGCTAGATGGCTACACCTTC
few | TRBJ2-5 | TRBV6-5 | . | CASSYDEVRKTQYF | TGTGCCAGCAGTTACGATGAGGTCAGAAAGACCCAGTACTTC
few | TRBJ2-1 | TRBV5-1 | TRBD1 | CASSLFPSGTGFDEQFF | TGCGCCAGCAGCTTATTTCCTTCCGGGACAGGGTTCGATGAGCAGTTCTTC
few | TRBJ2-3 | TRBV11-1 | TRBD2 | CASRLAGLTDTQYF | TGTGCCAGCAGACTAGCGGGGCTCACAGATACGCAGTATTTT
. | TRBJ2-2 | TRBV19 | TRBD2 | CASSILAGNTGELFF | TGTGCCAGTAGTATCCTAGCGGGAAACACCGGGGAGCTGTTTTTT
. | TRBJ1-2 | TRBV20-1 | . | CSATSTGANYGYTF | TGCAGTGCTACTTCGACCGGAGCTAACTATGGCTACACCTTC
. | TRBJ1-2 | TRBV7-8 | . | CASSLRGKGLHGGYTF | TGTGCCAGCAGCCTCCGGGGGAAGGGACTCCATGGGGGCTACACCTTC
few | TRBJ1-3 | TRBV12-3/TRBV12-4 | TRBD1 | CASSSTLGTGGNTIYF | TGTGCCAGCAGTTCCACTTTGGGGACAGGTGGAAACACCATATATTTT
many | TRBJ1-4 | TRBV20-1 | TRBD1 | CSARDRGFSSEKLFF | TGCAGTGCCAGGGACAGGGGATTCTCAAGCGAAAAACTGTTTTTT
few | TRBJ2-2 | TRBV9 | . | CASSVEFPGGELFF | TGTGCCAGCAGCGTAGAATTTCCCGGCGGGGAGCTGTTTTTT